Presented here are 30 T cell receptor beta chains from one specimen sequenced in a study of shared clonotypes between healthy human individuals. This table comes from immunoSEQ multiplex PCR, and its TCRdb copy is limited to in-frame clones, with some not included. The sample shows 450,000 to 650,000 clones, just over 75% of them seen only once. The sequencing input was PBMCs. These receptors originate from a woman aged 40 to 50 in good health. Some clones in this sample may be carry-over from other donors' samples.

The V and J genes are TRBV5-1 and TRBJ2-5; 9 bases are a match to TRBD1. The trim removed 4 bases at V and 4 bases at J, leaving 2 bases unmatched. The CDR3 runs to 13 residues. Germline CDR1 reads SGHRS; CDR2 reads YFSETQ. The CDR3 region has the DNA TGCGCCAGCAGCGTGACAGGGGGAGAGACCCAGTACTTC. Protein product: CASSVTGGETQYF.

The rearrangement joins TRBV11-2 to TRBJ1-1; D gene unclear. Trimming left V 0 bases short and J 0 bases short, with 5 bases between. The CDR3 consists of 14 residues. From germline, CDR1 is SGHAT and CDR2 FQNNGV. The CDR3 protein is CASSLERVNTEAFF. The CDR3 bases are TGTGCCAGCAGCTTAGAAAGGGTGAACACTGAAGCTTTCTTT. The complete variable domain, with remaining parts taken from reference TRBV11-2 and TRBJ1-1, reads EAGVAQSPRYKIIEKRQSVAFWCNPISGHATLYWYQQILGQGPKLLIQFQNNGVVDDSQLPKDRFSAERLKGVDSTLKIQPAKLEDSAVYLCASSLERVNTEAFFGQGTRLTVV.

The rearrangement joins TRBV4-3 to TRBJ2-3; perhaps TRBD1 as D (5 bases). Between the trimmed V and J ends, which lost 0 bases and 5 bases, there was a span of 12 bases. In germline, CDR1 is LGHNA, CDR2 YSLEER. This CDR3 spans 15 amino acids. The CDR3 loop is CASSQDRGLGDTQYF. DNA of the CDR3: TGCGCCAGCAGCCAAGATAGGGGTTTAGGAGATACGCAGTATTTT.

This clone was seen repeatedly, ten times or more. The chain employs TRBV28 and TRBJ2-3, with 9 bases identical to TRBD2. This CDR3 is 13 amino acids long. J was trimmed by 2 bases and V by 9 bases; bases with no gene match: 3. Germline assignment: CDR1 MDHEN and CDR2 SYDVKM. The DNA of the CDR3 is TGTGCCAGTCTAGCGGGACCCACAGATACGCAGTATTTT. Amino acid sequence: CASLAGPTDTQYF.

The J gene is TRBJ1-1, the V gene TRBV25-1; D gene unclear. The CDR3 contains 11 residues. V was clipped by 8 bases and J by 4 bases, with 8 bases between them. The V gene's germline CDR1 is MGHDK and CDR2 SYGVNS. DNA of the CDR3: TGTGCCAGCGGGCCCACCACTGAAGCTTTCTTT. Its protein is CASGPTTEAFF.

The chain employs TRBV29-1 and TRBJ2-7; a weak D match, TRBD2 (6 bases). CDR1 SQVTM and CDR2 ANQGSEA come from the germline V gene. V lost 6 bases to trimming and J lost 3 bases, with 18 bases between them. CDR3 length: 14 residues. CDR3 amino acids: CSVAGTDKFYEQYF. The CDR3 coding sequence is TGCAGCGTAGCCGGGACTGATAAATTCTACGAGCAGTACTTC.

The chain employs TRBV25-1 and TRBJ1-1; D is undetermined. CDR1 is MGHDK, CDR2 SYGVNS, per germline. V shed 1 base and J shed 3 bases, with 12 bases lying between them. CDR3 length equals 15 residues. The CDR3 nucleotides read TGTGCCAGCAGTGAATCTCTGCCCGGCTACACTGAAGCTTTCTTT. Protein: CASSESLPGYTEAFF.

The table lists this clone with a count of one. This sequence is one base from a far larger clone and is likely a read error. The rearrangement uses TRBV4-2 and TRBJ2-7; D is perhaps TRBD1 or TRBD2 (5 bases each). The CDR3 is 16 residues long. Looked up from germline, CDR1 is LGHNA and CDR2 is YNFKEQ. Trimming removed 0 bases at V and 2 bases at J, with 14 bases between. For the CDR3, the DNA is TGTGCCAGCAGCCAAGATGGGGGAGACAGTACCTACGAGCAGTACTTC. Translation gives CASSQDGGDSTYEQYF.

V usage is TRBV10-2 and J usage is TRBJ1-2; 8 bases agree with TRBD1. The CDR3 covers 14 residues. V was clipped by 3 bases and J by 7 bases; unmatched bases: 7. Germline CDR1 reads WSHSY; CDR2 reads SAAADI. Written as DNA, the CDR3 is TGCGCCAGCAGTGACCAGACAGGGGTGCTTGGCTACACCTTC. This gives the protein CASSDQTGVLGYTF.

This clone was picked up one time. The rearrangement links TRBV4-2 to TRBJ2-2; 9 bases match TRBD2. The CDR3 loop spans 15 amino acids. Germline V gene data show CDR1 as LGHNA and CDR2 as YNFKEQ. V lost 1 base, J lost 4 bases, and 1 base stayed unmatched. The CDR3 here is CASSQGTSVTGELFF. CDR3 nucleotide sequence: TGTGCCAGCAGCCAAGGGACTAGCGTCACCGGGGAGCTGTTTTTT.

As DNA, the CDR3 is TGTGCCAGTAGTATAGGCGGGACGCGGTCCTCGGGCTACACCTTC. Translated: CASSIGGTRSSGYTF. The chain has TRBV19 and TRBJ1-2; TRBD1 is a possible D gene (5 bases). CDR1 is LNHDA, CDR2 SQIVND, per germline (reference sequence). V lost 1 base, J lost 8 bases, and 17 bases lay in between. This CDR3 has 15 residues.

Many counts were recorded for this clone. The V gene is TRBV15, the J gene TRBJ1-2; no clear D. Germline-derived CDR1 and CDR2 are LNHNV and YYDKDF (reference sequence). V was cut by 2 bases and J by 2 bases, with 12 bases left in between. This CDR3 has 15 amino acids. The CDR3 spells CATSRPEEGNYGYTF. In DNA, the CDR3 is TGTGCCACCAGCAGACCCGAGGAGGGAAACTATGGCTACACCTTC.

The rearrangement uses TRBV27 and TRBJ2-2; 8 positions match TRBD2. Per germline, CDR1 MNHEY and CDR2 SMNVEV (reference sequence). With 4 bases clipped from V and 3 bases from J, the junction kept 10 bases outside the gene matches. The CDR3 is 17 residues long. Written as DNA, the CDR3 is TGTGCCAGCAGTTCCGGTTGGGGGCGGGAGGACACCGGGGAGCTGTTTTTT. This sequence encodes CASSSGWGREDTGELFF.

The V call is TRBV10-3, the J call TRBJ2-3, with D possibly called TRBD1 or TRBD2 (5 bases each). The germline CDR1 and CDR2 sequences are ENHRY and SYGVKD. V gave up 0 bases and J gave up 2 bases, with 9 bases separating them. The CDR3 covers 15 residues. CDR3 sequence (DNA): TGTGCCATCAGTGAGTCACCGGGGCTCACAGATACGCAGTATTTT. Translating it yields CAISESPGLTDTQYF.

As regards this clone: Just one base apart from a much larger clone, this may be a read error. The chain has TRBV29-1 and TRBJ2-3, with 8 bases matching TRBD1. The CDR3 is 16 amino acids. The germline V gene encodes CDR1 SQVTM and CDR2 ANQGSEA. With 1 base clipped from V and 4 bases from J, the junction kept 10 bases outside the gene matches. The CDR3 DNA is TGCAGCGTTGAAGCACTGGGGACAGGCGGCGCAGATACGCAGTATTTT. This sequence encodes CSVEALGTGGADTQYF.

This chain connects TRBV27 to TRBJ2-7; TRBD1 might be the D (6 bases). Trimming pared 7 bases from V and 0 bases from J, leaving 13 bases between. The CDR3 has 14 residues. Germline V gene sequence: CDR1 MNHEY, CDR2 SMNVEV (reference sequence). CDR3 DNA sequence: TGTGCCAGCATCCCAGACAGGTACTCCTACGAGCAGTACTTC. Translated: CASIPDRYSYEQYF.

The chain uses TRBV7-2 and TRBJ2-1, with TRBD2 as a possible D gene (5 bases). Germline V gene lookup returns CDR1 SGHTA and CDR2 FQGNSA. V lost 1 base, J lost 2 bases, and 9 bases lay in between. The CDR3 spans 15 residues. This chain's CDR3 is CASSLDPGTYNEQFF. Here the CDR3 DNA reads TGTGCCAGCAGCTTAGATCCGGGAACCTACAATGAGCAGTTCTTC.

The chain combines TRBV19 with TRBJ1-5; no firm D call. The CDR3 has 13 amino acids. V dropped 4 bases and J dropped 4 bases, with 8 bases sitting between them. Germline lookup yields CDR1 LNHDA and CDR2 SQIVND (reference sequence). CDR3 nucleotide sequence: TGTGCCAGTAGTAGCCAAAGTAATCAGCCCCAGCATTTT. Its translation: CASSSQSNQPQHF.

The rearrangement joins TRBV30 to TRBJ1-2, with D unresolved. The germline V gene has CDR1 GTSNPN and CDR2 SVGIG (reference sequence). The CDR3 length is 12 residues. Between the trimmed V and J ends, which lost 1 base and 7 bases, there was a span of 10 bases. The CDR3 coding sequence is TGTGCCTGGAGTGAAGGGCGTGGTGGCTACACCTTC. This translates into CAWSEGRGGYTF.

This chain joins TRBV11-2 and TRBJ2-7; weak D call: TRBD1 (6 bases). There are 14 residues in the CDR3. Germline V gives CDR1 SGHAT, CDR2 FQNNGV. V was cut by 7 bases and J by 2 bases, with 15 bases left in between. The CDR3 sequence: CASTWAGQPYEQYF. In nucleotides, the CDR3 is TGTGCCAGCACCTGGGCCGGACAGCCCTACGAGCAGTACTTC.

This clone showed up just once. The genes are TRBV18 and TRBJ2-5; 8 bases match TRBD1. The junction had 4 bases not matched to a gene; V was cut back by 0 bases and J by 7 bases. The CDR3 is 14 amino acids. CDR1 is KGHSH, CDR2 LQKENI, per germline. The CDR3 sequence is CASSPPSQGATQYF. The CDR3 region has the DNA TGTGCCAGCTCACCACCGAGCCAGGGGGCGACCCAGTACTTC.

The rearrangement links TRBV19 to TRBJ2-5; 11 bases align to TRBD2. With V trimmed by 8 bases and J by 2 bases, 4 bases remained unmatched. The CDR3 covers 14 residues. The germline V gene has CDR1 LNHDA and CDR2 SQIVND (reference sequence). CDR3: CASSTSGIQETQYF. CDR3 in DNA: TGTGCCAGTTCGACTAGCGGGATACAAGAGACCCAGTACTTC.

This clone was recorded only once. This sequence may be a read error, since a much larger clone differs from it by one base. The gene calls are TRBV4-3 and TRBJ1-2, with 8 bases matching TRBD1. Trimming at V came to 2 bases and at J to 8 bases, leaving 10 bases not matched to a gene. In germline, CDR1 is LGHNA, CDR2 YSLEER. The CDR3 consists of 15 residues. The CDR3 loop reads CASSQSTTGENGYTF. The CDR3 DNA reads as TGCGCCAGCAGCCAATCCACGACAGGGGAAAACGGCTACACCTTC.

The DNA for the CDR3 is TGTGCCAGCTCACCACTACAGGGAGAGGTCCCGGGCTCTGGAAACACCATATATTTT. Translating gives CASSPLQGEVPGSGNTIYF. This chain links TRBV18 with TRBJ1-3; D is perhaps TRBD1 (6 bases). From germline, CDR1 is KGHSH and CDR2 LQKENI. V was clipped by 1 base and J by 0 bases, with 19 bases between them. The CDR3 covers 19 residues.

The chain has TRBV5-4 and TRBJ2-1; 8 nucleotides match TRBD1. The V and J ends lost 0 bases and 6 bases, in that order; junction bases with no gene match: 2. The CDR3 length is 14 residues. CDR1 is SGHNT and CDR2 is YYREEE in the germline V gene (reference sequence). CDR3 sequence (DNA): TGTGCCAGCAGCTTGGACGGACAGGGCAATGAGCAGTTCTTC. Amino acid sequence: CASSLDGQGNEQFF.

This clone appeared a few times. V gene TRBV10-3 combines with J gene TRBJ1-2, with D tentatively TRBD1 (6 bases). The CDR3 consists of 17 residues. V lost 2 bases and J lost 8, with 24 bases in between. Germline CDR1 is ENHRY and CDR2 is SYGVKD. The CDR3 coding sequence is TGTGCCATCAGTGAGACCGAGGACAGCCCGACGTTGCGAGGCTACACCTTC. It is translated as CAISETEDSPTLRGYTF.

This clone occurred a few times. The J gene is TRBJ1-2, the V gene TRBV30, with a weak D call TRBD1 (5 bases). From germline, CDR1 is GTSNPN and CDR2 SVGIG (reference sequence). This CDR3 has 13 residues. V lost 0 bases and J 9 bases, leaving 14 bases between the germline ends. CDR3 sequence: CAWSVRGELSYTF. The DNA of the CDR3 is TGTGCCTGGAGTGTACGGGGGGAGTTGAGCTACACCTTC.

This chain joins TRBV4-1 and TRBJ1-5; D unresolved. This CDR3 is 15 amino acids long. Germline CDR1 MGHRA, CDR2 YSYEKL. The germline V and J ends were trimmed by 3 bases and 5 bases, with 14 bases remaining between them. CDR3 sequence (DNA): TGCGCCAGCAGCCAGGATTCTGGCACGTATCAGCCCCAGCATTTT. It specifies CASSQDSGTYQPQHF.

Note on this clone: A much larger clone differs from this one at a single base, so this may be a read error. The rearrangement links TRBV7-2 to TRBJ1-1; D possibly corresponds to TRBD1 (6 bases). Germline-derived CDR1 and CDR2 are SGHTA and FQGNSA. V lost 2 bases and J lost 3, with 7 bases in between. This CDR3 spans 13 amino acids. CDR3: CASSLTGYTEAFF. The CDR3 DNA reads as TGTGCCAGCAGCTTAACAGGGTACACTGAAGCTTTCTTT. The full variable domain, its missing parts supplied by reference TRBV7-2 and TRBJ1-1, is GAGVSQSPSNKVTEKGKDVELRCDPISGHTALYWYRQSLGQGLEFLIYFQGNSAPDKSGLPSDRFSAERTGGSVSTLTIQRTQQEDSAVYLCASSLTGYTEAFFGQGTRLTVV.

A note on this clone: A much larger clonotype is one base distant, so this may be a read error. This chain connects TRBV15 to TRBJ2-7; TRBD1 aligns across 10 bases. Trimming took 4 bases from V and 3 from J; bases not matched to a gene: 3. Germline V gives CDR1 LNHNV, CDR2 YYDKDF (reference sequence). There are 14 residues in the CDR3. The DNA of the CDR3 is TGTGCCACCAGCACGGGACAGGGGTACTACGAGCAGTACTTC. It translates to CATSTGQGYYEQYF.